The 30 T cell receptor beta chains in this list originate from one sample, sequenced in a study. TCRdb passed the RT-PCR reads through MiXCR, listing each CDR3 protein once. The table includes about 700,000 distinct CDR3 sequences, approximately 14% detected once. The specimen was memory CD4+ T cells from blood. The receptors shown here come from a female donor in good health, serving as a healthy control.

This clonotype was seen a handful of times. The rearrangement links TRBV7-8 to TRBJ2-1; D gene uncertain. There are 13 residues in the CDR3. V lost 3 bases to trimming and J lost 10 bases, with 13 bases between them. Germline V gene sequence: CDR1 SGHVS, CDR2 FQNEAQ. The DNA for the CDR3 is TGTGCCAGCAGCTTTCACGAGAAAGGGGAGCAGTTCTTC. Its translation is CASSFHEKGEQFF. Combining the CDR3 with reference TRBV7-8 and TRBJ2-1 gives the whole variable domain GAGVSQSPRYKVAKRGQDVALRCDPISGHVSLFWYQQALGQGPEFLTYFQNEAQLDKSGLPSDRFFAERPEGSVSTLKIQRTQQEDSAVYLCASSFHEKGEQFFGPGTRLTVL.

In nucleotides, the CDR3 is TGTGCCAGCAGCCCGGAACAGGGTTGGTCCGGCGAGCAGTACTTC. Residues: CASSPEQGWSGEQYF. The genes are TRBV7-9 and TRBJ2-7, with D tentatively TRBD1 (6 bases). The V end lost 5 bases, the J end lost 6 bases, and 20 bases lay between the germline ends. The CDR3 loop spans 15 amino acids. CDR1 SEHNR and CDR2 FQNEAQ come from the germline V gene (reference sequence).

The chain joins TRBV30 to TRBJ1-2; D gene uncertain. The CDR3 spans 12 residues. V dropped 4 bases and J dropped 2 bases, with 8 bases sitting between them. The germline gives CDR1 GTSNPN, CDR2 SVGIG (reference sequence). The CDR3 DNA reads TGTGCCTGGAATCTGGGGAACTATGGCTACACCTTC. As protein: CAWNLGNYGYTF.

This clonotype was found a few times. The gene calls are TRBV7-2 and TRBJ2-7; 9 nucleotides line up with TRBD1. J lost 9 bases, V lost 6 bases, and 18 bases had no gene match. The CDR3 sequence is 16 residues long. Germline lookup yields CDR1 SGHTA and CDR2 FQGNSA. For the CDR3, the DNA is TGTGCCAGCAGTTCCCTTATAGGACAGGGGTTCGTAAGGCAGTACTTC. Amino acids: CASSSLIGQGFVRQYF.

This clonotype was seen at least ten times. The chain links TRBV7-6 to TRBJ2-3; 9 bases map to TRBD2. CDR1 is SGHVS and CDR2 is FNYEAQ in the germline V gene. V lost 2 bases to trimming and J lost 2 bases; unmatched junction nucleotides: 5. The CDR3 covers 16 residues. CDR3: CASSLRLAGNTDTQYF. The DNA for the CDR3 is TGTGCCAGCAGCTTAAGGCTAGCGGGAAACACAGATACGCAGTATTTT. Full variable domain (outside the CDR3, taken from reference TRBV7-6 and TRBJ2-3): GAGVSQSPRYKVTKRGQDVALRCDPISGHVSLYWYRQALGQGPEFLTYFNYEAQQDKSGLPNDRFSAERPEGSISTLTIQRTEQRDSAMYRCASSLRLAGNTDTQYFGPGTRLTVL.

This clonotype was recorded at least ten times. V is TRBV5-1 and J is TRBJ2-7; D is undetermined. The germline V gene has CDR1 SGHRS and CDR2 YFSETQ. This CDR3 is built from 13 residues. Trimming pared 0 bases from V and 6 bases from J, leaving 10 bases between. The CDR3 nucleotides are TGCGCCAGCAGCTTGGCCCAGGCTGGCGAGCAGTACTTC. Protein product: CASSLAQAGEQYF. Complete variable domain (other parts from reference TRBV5-1 and TRBJ2-7): KAGVTQTPRYLIKTRGQQVTLSCSPISGHRSVSWYQQTPGQGLQFLFEYFSETQRNKGNFPGRFSGRQFSNSRSEMNVSTLELGDSALYLCASSLAQAGEQYFGPGTRLTVT.

The genes are TRBV20-1 and TRBJ1-2; D may be TRBD1 (5 bases). The CDR3 extends over 15 amino acids. Deletions cut 1 base from V and 4 bases from J, with 16 bases between. CDR1 is DFQATT, CDR2 SNEGSKA, per germline (reference sequence). This CDR3 is CSARVLGTGGYGYTF. As DNA, the CDR3 is TGCAGTGCTAGAGTATTGGGAACGGGGGGCTATGGCTACACCTTC.

This clonotype turned up a few times. V is TRBV7-3 and J is TRBJ2-2; D possibly corresponds to TRBD2 (7 bases). CDR1 is SGHTA, CDR2 FQGTGA, per germline. The CDR3 is made up of 19 amino acids. The V gene lost 1 base and the J gene lost 0 bases, with 18 bases spanning the gap. The CDR3 sequence: CASSLRASAGASNTGELFF. DNA for the CDR3: TGTGCCAGCAGCTTAAGGGCCTCGGCGGGGGCCTCGAACACCGGGGAGCTGTTTTTT.

The gene calls are TRBV28 and TRBJ2-4; 11 bases agree with TRBD2. Germline lookup yields CDR1 MDHEN and CDR2 SYDVKM. V dropped 7 bases and J dropped 0; count of bases not matched to a gene: 5. The CDR3 runs 16 residues. The CDR3 protein is CASKLAGGLAKNIQYF. The CDR3, as DNA: TGTGCCAGCAAGCTAGCGGGAGGTTTAGCCAAAAACATTCAGTACTTC.

In this sample, this clonotype turned up many times. This chain links TRBV10-3 with TRBJ1-1; possible D gene TRBD1, 5 bases. Between the trimmed V and J ends, which lost 7 bases and 1 base, there was a span of 10 bases. The CDR3 spans 13 residues. Germline V gene sequence: CDR1 ENHRY, CDR2 SYGVKD. CDR3 amino acids: CAINGQANTEAFF. In DNA, the CDR3 is TGTGCCATCAATGGACAAGCGAACACTGAAGCTTTCTTT.

The chain has TRBV6-2 or TRBV6-3 and TRBJ1-5; D ambiguous. This CDR3 region has 14 residues. Germline assignment: CDR1 MNHEY and CDR2 SVGEGT. V gave up 2 bases and J gave up 3 bases, with 8 bases separating them. This CDR3 is CASSYSSFNQPQHF. DNA of the CDR3: TGTGCCAGCAGTTACAGCAGTTTCAATCAGCCCCAGCATTTT.

This clonotype was counted between two and nine times. V usage is TRBV28 and J usage is TRBJ2-7; D may be TRBD1 (6 bases). In germline, CDR1 is MDHEN, CDR2 SYDVKM. This CDR3 spans 15 amino acids. V lost 5 bases, J lost 6 bases, and 20 bases lay in between. The CDR3 nucleotides are TGTGCCAGCAGTAAAGGGACATTGAGGTATGGCGAGCAGTACTTC. Protein: CASSKGTLRYGEQYF.

The chain joins TRBV3-1 to TRBJ2-2; TRBD2 might be the D (5 bases). This CDR3 comprises 13 residues. Trimming pared 10 bases from V and 6 bases from J, leaving 15 bases between. CDR1 LGHDT and CDR2 YNNKEL come from the germline V gene (reference sequence). CDR3 region: CATSLISAGELFF. The CDR3 nucleotides read TGTGCCACCTCACTAATTAGCGCCGGGGAGCTGTTTTTT. The complete variable domain, with remaining parts taken from reference TRBV3-1 and TRBJ2-2, reads DTAVSQTPKYLVTQMGNDKSIKCEQNLGHDTMYWYKQDSKKFLKIMFSYNNKELIINETVPNRFSPKSPDKAHLNLHINSLELGDSAVYFCATSLISAGELFFGEGSRLTVL.

J is TRBJ1-1 and V is TRBV14; D is uncertain. The V end lost 1 base, the J end lost 4 bases, and 10 bases lay between the germline ends. Per the germline V gene, CDR1 is SGHDN and CDR2 is FVKESK. The CDR3 runs to 14 residues. The CDR3 reads CASSQVGRITEAFF. CDR3 DNA sequence: TGTGCCAGCAGCCAAGTGGGCCGGATCACTGAAGCTTTCTTT.

This clonotype was recorded a few times. V gene TRBV27 combines with J gene TRBJ2-1; D is uncertain. Germline values: CDR1 MNHEY, CDR2 SMNVEV (reference sequence). The CDR3 is 16 amino acids. The germline V and J ends were trimmed by 4 bases and 0 bases, with 13 bases remaining between them. This chain's CDR3 is CASSSDRLSSYNEQFF. CDR3 nucleotide sequence: TGTGCCAGCAGTTCGGACCGCTTGAGCTCCTACAATGAGCAGTTCTTC.

The J gene is TRBJ2-2, the V gene TRBV20-1; unclear D gene. The CDR3 spans 15 residues. V was trimmed by 3 bases and J by 2 bases, leaving 13 bases between them. Germline V gives CDR1 DFQATT, CDR2 SNEGSKA (reference sequence). The chain's CDR3 is CSARNAAANTGELFF. In DNA, the CDR3 is TGCAGTGCTAGGAACGCGGCGGCAAACACCGGGGAGCTGTTTTTT.

This clonotype was detected ten times or more. The rearrangement links TRBV20-1 to TRBJ2-7; 7 nucleotides agree with TRBD1. V was clipped by 6 bases and J by 0 bases; unmatched bases: 8. Germline V CDR1 and CDR2: DFQATT, SNEGSKA (reference sequence). This CDR3 region has 14 residues. The chain's CDR3 is CSALAPGGSYEQYF. DNA for the CDR3: TGCAGTGCCCTTGCGCCAGGGGGCTCCTACGAGCAGTACTTC.

V is TRBV27 and J is TRBJ2-1; D ambiguous. The CDR3 spans 17 residues. V lost 2 bases and J lost 2, with 16 bases in between. Germline CDR1 and CDR2: MNHEY and SMNVEV (reference sequence). This CDR3 is CASSLGPGYITYNEQFF. CDR3 DNA sequence: TGTGCCAGCAGTTTAGGCCCTGGATACATTACCTACAATGAGCAGTTCTTC.

This clonotype came up many times. The rearrangement uses TRBV27 and TRBJ2-1; 9 bases are shared with TRBD1. The germline V gene encodes CDR1 MNHEY and CDR2 SMNVEV (reference sequence). The CDR3 is 17 residues long. The V gene end was trimmed by 2 bases and the J gene end by 3 bases; junction bases not matched to a gene: 8. CDR3 protein: CASSLREGQGYYNEQFF. Here the CDR3 DNA reads TGTGCCAGCAGTTTAAGGGAGGGACAGGGTTACTACAATGAGCAGTTCTTC.

This clonotype was seen a handful of times. The chain has TRBV5-1 and TRBJ2-7, with a weak D call TRBD1 (6 bases). CDR1 and CDR2 (germline): SGHRS, YFSETQ. The CDR3 is 15 amino acids. Trimming took off 3 bases at V and 2 bases at J, with 15 bases between the two ends. The chain's CDR3 is CASSSTGSITYEQYF. Here the CDR3 DNA reads TGCGCCAGCAGCTCGACAGGTAGTATCACCTACGAGCAGTACTTC.

The chain couples TRBV7-9 to TRBJ2-5; the match to TRBD1 covers 7 bases. Germline CDR1 reads SEHNR; CDR2 reads FQNEAQ (reference sequence). The CDR3 runs to 13 residues. Trimming cost V 3 bases and J 4 bases; bases outside gene matches: 2. CDR3 nucleotides: TGTGCCAGCAGCTTGACAGGGATAGAGACCCAGTACTTC. Translating gives CASSLTGIETQYF.

This clonotype was counted a few times. The V gene is TRBV20-1, the J gene TRBJ2-3; 8 nucleotides line up with TRBD2. V dropped 6 bases and J dropped 6; count of bases not matched to a gene: 8. CDR1 DFQATT and CDR2 SNEGSKA come from the germline V gene (reference sequence). The CDR3 sequence is 13 residues long. The CDR3 nucleotides read TGCAGTGCAACGGGACTAGAGGGTGATACGCAGTATTTT. Its protein is CSATGLEGDTQYF.

Ten or more counts support this clonotype. The rearrangement joins TRBV18 to TRBJ2-5; 10 bases match TRBD2. V was pared by 3 bases and J by 9 bases, with 10 bases of the junction left unmatched. Germline-derived CDR1 and CDR2 are KGHSH and LQKENI. This CDR3 spans 15 amino acids. DNA of the CDR3: TGTGCCAGCTCACCTAGCGGGAGGACCACGGGAGCCCAGTACTTC. This encodes CASSPSGRTTGAQYF.

The count of this clonotype is one. The chain carries TRBV12-3 or TRBV12-4 and TRBJ1-4; 8 bases are shared with TRBD1. V lost 3 bases and J lost 8; bases outside the gene matches: 11. The CDR3 loop spans 16 amino acids. CDR3 protein: CASSFGPAGGREKLFF. As DNA, the CDR3 is TGTGCCAGCAGTTTTGGTCCGGCAGGGGGCCGCGAAAAACTGTTTTTT.

V is TRBV20-1 and J is TRBJ1-2; D might be TRBD1 (6 bases). V lost 6 bases, J lost 5 bases, and 16 bases lay in between. In germline, CDR1 is DFQATT, CDR2 SNEGSKA (reference sequence). The CDR3 runs 13 residues. CDR3: CSAPEDSSYGYTF. Written as DNA, the CDR3 is TGCAGTGCCCCCGAGGACAGTTCTTATGGCTACACCTTC.

The V gene is TRBV6-5, the J gene TRBJ2-7; D assignment may be TRBD1 or TRBD2 (5 bases each). The CDR3 is 15 amino acids. With 2 bases removed from V and 3 bases from J, the gap between germline ends came to 14 bases. CDR1 MNHEY and CDR2 SVGAGI come from the germline V gene. Here the CDR3 reads CASSYGSSGLYEQYF. The CDR3 region has the DNA TGTGCCAGCAGTTACGGTTCGTCGGGGCTCTACGAGCAGTACTTC.

This clonotype has only a few counts. The rearrangement uses TRBV12-3 or TRBV12-4 and TRBJ1-2, with TRBD1 matching 8 bases. V shed 3 bases and J 4 bases; nucleotides not matched to a gene: 10. The CDR3 runs to 16 residues. The DNA for the CDR3 is TGTGCCAGCAGTTTTTTTGGACAGGGAGGAGGCTATGGCTACACCTTC. Its translation is CASSFFGQGGGYGYTF.

This clonotype was counted between two and nine times. CDR3 protein: CSAQPPMNTEAFF. CDR3 in DNA: TGCAGTGCCCAGCCACCCATGAACACTGAAGCTTTCTTT. The chain carries TRBV20-1 and TRBJ1-1; no firm D call. The V gene's germline CDR1 is DFQATT and CDR2 SNEGSKA (reference sequence). The CDR3 contains 13 residues. Trimming removed 6 bases at V and 0 bases at J, with 11 bases between.

This clonotype was seen ten or more times. CDR3 sequence reads: CASSVASRGPEAFF. CDR3 DNA sequence: TGTGCCAGCAGCGTGGCTAGCCGGGGCCCTGAAGCTTTCTTT. The chain couples TRBV9 to TRBJ1-1; possibly TRBD1 for D (5 bases). The germline V and J ends were trimmed by 2 bases and 6 bases, with 14 bases remaining between them. The length of the CDR3 is 14 residues. The V gene's germline CDR1 is SGDLS and CDR2 YYNGEE.

The chain joins TRBV25-1 to TRBJ1-2, with TRBD1 matching 7 bases. Germline CDR1 MGHDK, CDR2 SYGVNS. V gave up 5 bases and J gave up 4 bases; unmatched junction bases: 10. The CDR3 sequence is 15 residues long. The CDR3 DNA is TGTGCCAGCAGTTCCCAGACAGGGAGCTTCTATGGCTACACCTTC. Translating gives CASSSQTGSFYGYTF.